The source of this T cell receptor (beta chain) is a study of CD8 T cells in Susac syndrome. The CDR3 consists of 12 residues. Germline loops: CDR1 SGHNT, CDR2 YYREEE (reference sequence). Between the trimmed V and J ends, which lost 5 bases and 6 bases, there was a span of 8 bases. The authors reverse transcribed roughly 0.45 to 1 ug RNA with random hexamers. Via MiXCR, TCRdb re-called the immunoSEQ multiplex PCR reads, giving one row per CDR3 protein. Among about 130,000 distinct CDR3 sequences listed, approximately 95% were seen once. V is TRBV5-4 and J is TRBJ2-2, with unresolved D. Material: CD8+ T cells from PBMCs. This sequence originates from a human donor with Susac syndrome. The CDR3 is CASSRLAGELFF. The CDR3 DNA reads as TGTGCCAGCAGTCGACTGGCCGGGGAGCTGTTTTTT.